These 11 T cell receptor beta chains came from one sample sequenced in a study of cytomegalovirus exposure and HLA in healthy donors. Primers: 60 Vbeta forward and 13 Jbeta reverse. Libraries were prepared by immunoSEQ multiplex PCR; TCRdb keeps only in-frame clonotypes and omits some of them. The sample records about 160,000 clones, 80% being singletons. Sequences were obtained from PBMCs. The receptors derive from a man aged 30 to 39 in good health and CMV-seronegative.

The CDR3: CASSVTKADTQYF. In nucleotides, the CDR3 is TGTGCCAGCAGCGTCACTAAGGCAGATACGCAGTATTTT. The J gene is TRBJ2-3, the V gene TRBV7-2; the D is unclear. CDR3 size: 13 residues. CDR1 is SGHTA, CDR2 FQGNSA, per germline. Trimming pared 5 bases from V and 4 bases from J, leaving 10 bases between.

The chain uses TRBV19 and TRBJ1-2; TRBD1 matches 7 bases. V shed 6 bases, J shed 4 bases, and the junction held 8 bases outside the gene matches. The CDR3 is 14 residues long. The germline gives CDR1 LNHDA, CDR2 SQIVND (reference sequence). CDR3: CASRPGQDRYGYTF. The CDR3 DNA sequence: TGTGCCAGTAGACCTGGACAGGACCGCTATGGCTACACCTTC.

This sequence joins TRBV6-5 and TRBJ2-5; 11 bases map to TRBD2. CDR3 length equals 15 residues. V shed 6 bases, J shed 2 bases, and the junction held 5 bases outside the gene matches. Germline-derived CDR1 and CDR2 are MNHEY and SVGAGI. CDR3: CASRPRLAGQETQYF. In nucleotides, the CDR3 is TGTGCCAGCAGGCCTAGACTAGCGGGGCAAGAGACCCAGTACTTC.

As concerns this clone: This CDR3 is also generated by other DNA sequences in the sample. This chain connects TRBV5-1 to TRBJ2-5; 7 bases are shared with TRBD2. Germline values: CDR1 SGHRS, CDR2 YFSETQ. The length of the CDR3 is 13 residues. With 4 bases clipped from V and 5 bases from J, the junction kept 5 bases outside the gene matches. CDR3 protein: CASSTGGGETQYF. The CDR3 bases are TGCGCCAGCAGCACGGGGGGTGGGGAGACCCAGTACTTC.

J is TRBJ1-1 and V is TRBV4-3; D is perhaps TRBD1 (6 bases). The ends were cut back, 4 bases at V and 4 bases at J, with 19 bases in the middle. Germline CDR1 LGHNA, CDR2 YSLEER. The CDR3 consists of 16 residues. This chain's CDR3 is CASSPGVRGLGTEAFF. DNA of the CDR3: TGCGCCAGCAGCCCAGGGGTGAGGGGCTTGGGCACTGAAGCTTTCTTT.

V gene TRBV5-4 combines with J gene TRBJ2-5; D perhaps matches TRBD2 (5 bases). The CDR3 totals 13 residues. V lost 3 bases, J lost 7 bases, and 13 bases lay in between. The germline CDR1 and CDR2 sequences are SGHNT and YYREEE (reference sequence). CDR3 amino acids: CASSSAGVGTQYF. CDR3 bases: TGTGCCAGCAGCTCGGCCGGGGTGGGGACCCAGTACTTC.

The genes are TRBV5-4 and TRBJ2-2; 9 bases agree with TRBD2. The CDR3 has 17 amino acids. The germline CDR1 and CDR2 sequences are SGHNT and YYREEE (reference sequence). The V and J ends lost 0 bases and 7 bases, in that order; junction bases with no gene match: 10. The CDR3 is CASSLAASGAHGGELFF. The CDR3, as DNA: TGTGCCAGCAGCTTGGCCGCTAGCGGGGCGCATGGCGGGGAGCTGTTTTTT.

This clone was counted only a few times. The chain carries TRBV6-1 and TRBJ2-7; tentatively, D is TRBD2 (6 bases). The CDR3 is made up of 14 amino acids. Germline loops: CDR1 MNHNS, CDR2 SASEGT. V gave up 4 bases and J gave up 0 bases, with 10 bases separating them. This CDR3 reads CASSVDGSSYEQYF. CDR3 sequence (DNA): TGTGCCAGCAGTGTAGACGGGAGCTCCTACGAGCAGTACTTC.

V is TRBV28 and J is TRBJ1-2; 7 bases map to TRBD1. The CDR3 covers 16 residues. CDR1 is MDHEN and CDR2 is SYDVKM in the germline V gene. Losses at the gene ends were 3 bases for V and 1 base for J; bases not matched to a gene: 8. The DNA of the CDR3 is TGTGCCAGCAGTTTCCCTCCGGGACAGAGTAACTATGGCTACACCTTC. Its translation: CASSFPPGQSNYGYTF.

The chain carries TRBV2 and TRBJ2-5; 10 bases agree with TRBD1. Germline V CDR1 and CDR2: SNHLY, FYNNEI. Germline trimming cut 7 bases from V and 4 bases from J; bases unmatched to any gene: 6. CDR3 length equals 14 residues. DNA of the CDR3: TGTGCCAGCACACGACAGGGGGCAGCAGAGACCCAGTACTTC. It specifies CASTRQGAAETQYF.

This clone was counted only a few times. The chain uses TRBV25-1 and TRBJ2-6; weak D call: TRBD2 (6 bases). Germline-derived CDR1 and CDR2 are MGHDK and SYGVNS. The V and J ends lost 4 bases and 4 bases respectively, with 17 bases between them. CDR3 length: 17 residues. CDR3 in amino acids: CASSAPLGGPGANVLTF. The CDR3 nucleotides are TGTGCCAGCAGTGCCCCGCTCGGGGGTCCCGGGGCCAACGTCCTGACTTTC.